This T cell receptor (beta chain) comes out of a study of blood T cell repertoires in COVID-19. CDR3 size: 14 residues. Looked up from germline, CDR1 is ENHRY and CDR2 is SYGVKD. J gave up 7 bases and V 3 bases, and 8 bases lay outside the gene matches. Some clones are missing from TCRdb's copy, which holds only in-frame ones; the method was immunoSEQ multiplex PCR. In the table there are more than 45,000 clones, roughly 88% of which are singletons. This clonotype was obtained from a man older than 75 with acute or convalescent COVID-19. The sample taken for sequencing was peripheral blood. The chain combines TRBV10-3 with TRBJ2-7; the match to TRBD1 covers 8 bases. As DNA, the CDR3 is TGTGCCATCAGTGACGGGACAGGTCCAAGGGAGCAGTACTTC. Protein product: CAISDGTGPREQYF.